Presented here are 7 T cell receptor beta chains from one specimen sequenced in a study of Ad26.COV2.S vaccination and SARS-CoV-2 variants. Sample treatment: 15 to 20 received Ad26.COV2.S at low or high dose, single or two shots; about 5 received placebo; per-sample allocation not given. Sample collection was performed on day 63 after the first vaccine or placebo injection. The protocol was immunoSEQ multiplex PCR, while the TCRdb copy is restricted to in-frame clones and leaves out a portion. The sample lists roughly 460,000 clones; 80% to 90% were seen once. The source was peripheral blood, collected in a trial of Ad26.COV2.S vaccine versus placebo. All receptors derive from a person between 18 and 65 years old who received the Ad26.COV2.S COVID-19 vaccine or a placebo.

The chain carries TRBV9 and TRBJ2-3; 7 bases map to TRBD1. In germline, CDR1 is SGDLS, CDR2 YYNGEE. The CDR3 consists of 14 residues. V gave up 4 bases and J gave up 4 bases; unmatched junction bases: 6. The CDR3 sequence: CASSQTTGSDTQYF. The DNA of the CDR3 is TGTGCCAGCAGCCAAACGACAGGGTCAGATACGCAGTATTTT. The full variable domain, its missing parts supplied by reference TRBV9 and TRBJ2-3, is DSGVTQTPKHLITATGQRVTLRCSPRSGDLSVYWYQQSLDQGLQFLIQYYNGEERAKGNILERFSAQQFPDLHSELNLSSLELGDSALYFCASSQTTGSDTQYFGPGTRLTVL.

The J gene is TRBJ2-6, the V gene TRBV6-5; D unresolved. The CDR3 is 13 residues long. With 7 bases removed from V and 4 bases from J, the gap between germline ends came to 8 bases. From germline, CDR1 is MNHEY and CDR2 SVGAGI. CDR3 coding DNA: TGTGCCAGCAAGAAAAACGGGGCCAACGTCCTGACTTTC. Residues: CASKKNGANVLTF.

The V and J genes are TRBV4-1 and TRBJ1-1; D is unclear. Deletions cut 3 bases from V and 1 base from J, with 12 bases between. CDR3 size: 15 residues. CDR1 and CDR2 from the germline V gene are MGHRA and YSYEKL. The CDR3: CASSHPTRWNTEAFF. In nucleotides, the CDR3 is TGCGCCAGCAGCCATCCGACGAGATGGAACACTGAAGCTTTCTTT.

The chain links TRBV6-1 to TRBJ1-5; D remains ambiguous. The CDR3 has 14 amino acids. CDR1 is MNHNS and CDR2 is SASEGT in the germline V gene. Trimming shortened V by 0 bases and J by 2 bases, and 5 bases separated the two germline ends. The CDR3 protein is CASSEAGGNQPQHF. The CDR3 DNA reads TGTGCCAGCAGTGAAGCTGGGGGCAATCAGCCCCAGCATTTT.

The chain recombines TRBV7-8 with TRBJ2-3; 15 bases line up with TRBD2. The CDR3 totals 17 residues. Germline CDR1 SGHVS, CDR2 FQNEAQ. V shed 4 bases and J 4 bases; nucleotides not matched to a gene: 6. The DNA for the CDR3 is TGTGCCAGCAGCTCCCGGACTAGCGGGGGGGCCGCAGATACGCAGTATTTT. It specifies CASSSRTSGGAADTQYF.

In this sample, this clone turned up once. In DNA, the CDR3 is TGCGCCAGCAGGAACTACGAGCAGTACTTC. Translation gives CASRNYEQYF. V gene TRBV10-2 combines with J gene TRBJ2-7; D gene ambiguous. Trimming removed 6 bases at V and 3 bases at J, with 3 bases between. CDR3 length: 10 amino acids. Per germline, CDR1 WSHSY and CDR2 SAAADI.

The chain is built from TRBV9 and TRBJ2-7, with 7 nucleotides matching TRBD1. CDR1 and CDR2 (germline): SGDLS, YYNGEE. V shed 4 bases and J 2 bases; nucleotides not matched to a gene: 9. CDR3 length: 15 amino acids. The CDR3 sequence: CASSIGTVGTYEQYF. CDR3 DNA: TGTGCCAGCAGCATCGGGACAGTAGGGACCTACGAGCAGTACTTC.